This note documents a single TCR beta chain sequence. Seattle-derived patients entered the study during active infection and were followed longitudinally. This entry comes from a study of blood T cell repertoires in COVID-19. Across the study: Nucleic acid was either cDNA or gDNA, and it came from T cells, B-cell-depleted T cells, or PBMCs.

V lost 0 bases to trimming and J lost 7 bases, with 7 bases between them. This CDR3 comprises 13 residues. Germline assignment: CDR1 MNHEY and CDR2 SVGAGI. The authors' processing: Reference gene primers were amplified, and this amplification served to estimate nucleated cell counts. Sequencing was performed with immunoSEQ multiplex PCR; in TCRdb, only in-frame clones are kept and a portion is missing. V and J calls and clone size follow that table, whereas D and trimming were derived from the DNA. Among fewer than 200,000 clones listed, roughly 81% were seen once. This clonotype was obtained from a woman in her sixties or seventies with COVID-19, enrolled during active disease. The gene calls are TRBV6-5 and TRBJ1-5; D is unclear. Specimen: peripheral blood. The CDR3 reads CASSYSSRQPQHF. DNA of the CDR3: TGTGCCAGCAGTTACTCAAGCCGGCAGCCCCAGCATTTT.